This T cell receptor beta chain was profiled in a study of beta chain features in type 1 diabetes. Across the whole study: Healthy donors, compared against patients, showed similar age, gender and cell yields.

Sorting with CD45RO/CCR7/CD25/CD127/CD95/CD27 yielded naive, central memory, regulatory and stem-like memory CD4+ cells. This CDR3 comprises 15 residues. V dropped 3 bases and J dropped 0 bases, with 8 bases sitting between them. Germline CDR1 is SGHTA and CDR2 is FQGNSA. Since all of the isolated RNA was reverse transcribed, expressed TCRB transcripts were what got sequenced. Sequencing used immunoSEQ multiplex PCR; TCRdb keeps in-frame clones, though not all of them. The data show over 600,000 clones, 9.5% to 15% seen once. This clone was observed a few times. Its antigen remains unknown. Findings and caveats of the study: Amplification by PCR could prefer shorter templates, with the same effect in patients and controls. In every one of the four CD4+ subsets, TCRB CDR3s were moderately but significantly shorter in Type 1 diabetes patients.

The sequence was collected from a man younger than 45 with type 1 diabetes. The chain has TRBV7-2 and TRBJ1-4; D is perhaps TRBD1 (5 bases). Material: naive CD4+ T cells from blood. CDR3 DNA sequence: TGTGCCAGCAGCTTGGCGACAGCAACTAATGAAAAACTGTTTTTT. Translating it yields CASSLATATNEKLFF.